Only a few counts were recorded for the clone carrying this T cell receptor beta chain. Its antigen is as yet unknown. This record comes from a study of human T cells and chemical hapten exposure. During construction of the library, unique molecular identifiers were attached to individual cDNA molecules for quantitative, reproducible TCR counting. TCRdb ran MiXCR on the RACE reads and lists one entry per CDR3 protein. The repertoire includes some 45,000 distinct CDR3 sequences, 9.5% to 15% of them detected once, and approximately 6% sits in the top ten. Points from the study as a whole: In comparison with controls, expanded TCRs gave rise to a significantly larger number of large CDR3 similarity clusters.

Germline CDR1 reads SQVTM; CDR2 reads ANQGSEA. There are 12 residues in the CDR3. Trimming cost V 0 bases and J 2 bases, with 4 bases left between them. The time point is: pre-sensitization, week 0. Treatment specified: therapeutic diphenylcyclopropenone sensitization with weekly scalp DPC. The sequenced sample was whole blood, obtained in connection with sensitization to the hapten diphenylcyclopropenone (DPC). The source of this sequence is a woman in her 30s with alopecia areata. Some clones in this sample may be carry-over from other donors' samples. The chain links TRBV29-1 to TRBJ1-2; no clear D. CDR3 nucleotides: TGCAGCGTTGAAGACAGGAACTATGGCTACACCTTC. It is translated as CSVEDRNYGYTF.